This T cell receptor (beta chain) derives from a study of Ad26.COV2.S vaccination and SARS-CoV-2 variants. Assay: immunoSEQ multiplex PCR; the TCRdb copy retains only in-frame clones and omits some. This sample has over 300,000 clones, with 83% found just once. Trimming left V 4 bases short and J 8 bases short, with 21 bases between. CDR1 is SGHRS, CDR2 YFSETQ, per germline. The CDR3 sequence is 16 residues long. Stated treatment: approximately 18 received Ad26.COV2.S at low or high dose, single or two shots; several received placebo; per-sample allocation not given. Collection of samples fell on day 63 after the first vaccine or placebo injection.

The genes are TRBV5-1 and TRBJ1-4; D is possibly TRBD1 (5 bases). This sequence originates from a person aged 18-60 years who received the Ad26.COV2.S COVID-19 vaccine or a placebo. The starting material was peripheral blood, obtained in a trial of Ad26.COV2.S vaccine versus placebo. This chain's CDR3 is CASSGADRDGMEKLFF. DNA for the CDR3: TGCGCCAGCAGCGGGGCTGACCGGGACGGGATGGAAAAACTGTTTTTT. Variable domain in full (rest from reference TRBV5-1 and TRBJ1-4): KAGVTQTPRYLIKTRGQQVTLSCSPISGHRSVSWYQQTPGQGLQFLFEYFSETQRNKGNFPGRFSGRQFSNSRSEMNVSTLELGDSALYLCASSGADRDGMEKLFFGSGTQLSVL.